This TCR beta chain appears in the sequencing data of a study of blood T cell repertoires in COVID-19 (dated by TCRdb to the early 2020s). Background on the whole study: Samples covering the acute and convalescent phases of COVID-19 were provided by collaborators in the United States, Italy and Spain. The prospective study material was composed of cDNA or gDNA derived from T cells, B-cell-depleted T cells, or PBMCs. Subjects who had been exposed to COVID-19, were actively infected with it, or had recovered from it provided the deeply sampled blood TCRbeta repertoires that made up the dataset. The repertoires were released in a freely available public database intended as a resource for research on the immune response to SARS-CoV-2. The samples were drawn from the first 160 participants of the ongoing ImmuneRACE study and from more than 1,000 subjects provided by 6 global collaborators. Sample metadata almost always included a de-identified subject ID, COVID-19 status, age in years and sex. Where available, HLA class I and class II types were taken from metadata supplied by the sample provider and were not determined by assay-based typing.

The immunoSEQ Assay, a bias-controlled multiplex PCR, was used to amplify TCRbeta CDR3 regions from genomic DNA. For the original study's pipeline: The number of nucleated cells in each sample was estimated by amplification of reference gene primers within the assay. To quantify the absolute abundance of each unique TCRbeta CDR3 rearrangement, sequence reads were collapsed and filtered. For each sample, productive Simpson clonality was calculated as the square root of Simpson's diversity index across productive rearrangements. Imported from immuneACCESS, the table was reduced by TCRdb to in-frame sequences with V and J called. These copies leave out some clones; in studies compared against another copy, an unresolved V gene accounts for under half, and the cause of the remainder is not known. The D gene and trimming were derived from the DNA, and the V and J assignments and clone size from that table. The sample data list around 330,000 clones, and roughly 87% of these were observed just once. The top ten clones comprise about 9.8% of the sample.

A word on this clone: The clone's antigen remains unknown. No clone much larger than this one lies a single base away; base qualities are absent.

The paper's findings and limits, for the study overall: How much clinical and demographic metadata was included differed by source and by participant, and the metadata was provided uncurated.

Compared with germline, V lacks 5 bases and J lacks 1 base; bases without a gene match: 9. There are 17 amino acids in the CDR3, from cysteine to phenylalanine inclusive. Solely the CDR3 DNA is kept, with 51 bases framed from the first base. Looking up the germline V gene (reference sequence) yields CDR1 SEHNR and CDR2 FQNEAQ. Enrolling through a virtual design, the prospective study's participants ranged in age from roughly 18 to 90 years and lived across roughly 24 United States geographic areas. In the prospective study, cohorts were assigned on the basis of participant-reported clinical history obtained from a screening survey and a study questionnaire. For ImmuneRACE Cohort 3, a participant was defined as recovered based on two consecutive negative NP/OP PCR tests, clearance by a healthcare professional, or resolution of symptoms. In the prospective study, mobile phlebotomists collected whole blood, serum and a nasopharyngeal or oropharyngeal swab from each participant. Participants in the prospective study had the option to provide additional blood draws and questionnaires over an approximately 2-month period. Before DNA extraction, blood samples from the prospective study were shipped at room temperature or frozen.

Sequencing was carried out using PBMCs or T cells enriched from blood (not recorded which). Here the chain combines TRBV7-9 and TRBJ2-1; TRBD2 fits 9 bases in the junction. The clonotype was recovered from a woman younger than 35 who had recovered from COVID-19. DNA sequence: TGTGCCAGCAGCAACTCTAGCGGGAAAGGGTCCTACAATGAGCAGTTCTTC. The translation is CASSNSSGKGSYNEQFF.